This T cell receptor beta chain is drawn from a study of CD8+ T cells in alopecia areata. The sequencing template was cDNA reverse transcribed from extracted RNA. The table came from immunoSEQ multiplex PCR; TCRdb's copy has only in-frame clones and leaves some out. The sample includes about 97,000 clones, about two fifths of them seen just once. With 4 bases removed from V and 7 bases from J, the gap between germline ends came to 10 bases. Per the germline V gene, CDR1 is SGHTA and CDR2 is FQGNSA. There are 13 residues in the CDR3. This clone has a count of ten or more. The V gene is TRBV7-2, the J gene TRBJ2-2; D remains ambiguous. This receptor was obtained from a human donor with alopecia areata. Source material: CD4+ T cells sorted from blood. CDR3 region: CASSSPPGGELFF. The CDR3 DNA reads as TGTGCCAGCAGCTCCCCTCCGGGCGGGGAGCTGTTTTTT.